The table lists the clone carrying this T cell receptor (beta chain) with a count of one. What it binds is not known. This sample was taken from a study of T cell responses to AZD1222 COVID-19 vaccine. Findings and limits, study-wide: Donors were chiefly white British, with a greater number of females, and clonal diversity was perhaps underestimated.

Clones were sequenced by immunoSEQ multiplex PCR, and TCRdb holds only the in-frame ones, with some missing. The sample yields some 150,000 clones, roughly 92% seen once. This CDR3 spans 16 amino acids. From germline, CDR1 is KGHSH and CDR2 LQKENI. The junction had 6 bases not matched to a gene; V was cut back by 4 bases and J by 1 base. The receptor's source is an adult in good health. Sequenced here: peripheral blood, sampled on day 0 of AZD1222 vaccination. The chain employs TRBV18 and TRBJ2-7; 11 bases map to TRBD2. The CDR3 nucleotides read TGTGCCAGCTCACGAACTAGCGGGAGTTTTTCCTACGAGCAGTACTTC. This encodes CASSRTSGSFSYEQYF. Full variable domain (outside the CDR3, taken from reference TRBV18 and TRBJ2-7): NAGVMQNPRHLVRRRGQEARLRCSPMKGHSHVYWYRQLPEEGLKFMVYLQKENIIDESGMPKERFSAEFPKEGPSILRIQQVVRGDSAAYFCASSRTSGSFSYEQYFGPGTRLTVT.